These 7 T cell receptor beta chains were sequenced from one sample in a study of blood T cell repertoires in COVID-19. Sequencing used immunoSEQ multiplex PCR; TCRdb keeps in-frame clones, though not all of them. The sample contains more than 85,000 clones, roughly 87% of which appear only once. Sequences were obtained from peripheral blood. All receptors derive from a man between 65 and 85 years old with acute or convalescent COVID-19.

The CDR3 DNA is TGTGCCAGCAGCCAACCTACAGGGGGCCAGGGCTACACCTTC. Residues: CASSQPTGGQGYTF. V and J are TRBV3-1 (or the pseudogene TRBV3-2) and TRBJ1-2, with 9 bases lining up with TRBD1. The V gene end was trimmed by 2 bases and the J gene end by 8 bases; junction bases not matched to a gene: 6. The CDR3 sequence is 14 residues long. Looked up from germline, CDR1 is LGHDT and CDR2 is YNNKEL (reference sequence).

This chain connects TRBV25-1 to TRBJ1-2; unclear D gene. The germline V gene has CDR1 MGHDK and CDR2 SYGVNS. Trimming shortened V by 3 bases and J by 8 bases, and 10 bases separated the two germline ends. This CDR3 comprises 12 residues. The chain's CDR3 is CASSESGRGYTF. As DNA, the CDR3 is TGTGCCAGCAGTGAGTCCGGTCGGGGCTACACCTTC.

The chain joins TRBV2 to TRBJ2-2; TRBD1 matches 10 bases. This CDR3 contains 15 residues. V lost 3 bases, J lost 4 bases, and 2 bases stayed unmatched. Per germline, CDR1 SNHLY and CDR2 FYNNEI. CDR3 sequence reads: CASSEGTGATGELFF. The DNA for the CDR3 is TGTGCCAGCAGTGAGGGGACAGGGGCCACCGGGGAGCTGTTTTTT.

The chain recombines TRBV10-2 with TRBJ2-4, with a possible D match to TRBD1 (6 bases). This CDR3 contains 16 residues. Deletions cut 5 bases from V and 0 bases from J, with 14 bases between. Germline V gives CDR1 WSHSY, CDR2 SAAADI. The CDR3 region is CASSSDSPVAKNIQYF. The CDR3 DNA sequence: TGCGCCAGCAGTTCGGACAGTCCCGTAGCCAAAAACATTCAGTACTTC.

V usage is TRBV28 and J usage is TRBJ2-5, with D maybe TRBD1 (6 bases). Germline V lookup: CDR1 MDHEN, CDR2 SYDVKM. V was cut by 8 bases and J by 5 bases, with 15 bases left in between. The CDR3 has 13 amino acids. The CDR3 region is CASGQSRRETQYF. The CDR3 DNA reads TGTGCCAGCGGACAGTCCCGGAGGGAGACCCAGTACTTC.

This chain connects TRBV5-1 to TRBJ1-6; 7 bases line up with TRBD1. V shed 4 bases and J 5 bases; nucleotides not matched to a gene: 6. The V gene's germline CDR1 is SGHRS and CDR2 YFSETQ. This CDR3 is 15 amino acids long. CDR3 protein: CASSLGTADNSPLHF. The CDR3 DNA follows: TGCGCCAGCAGCCTAGGGACAGCAGATAATTCACCCCTCCACTTT.

The genes are TRBV2 and TRBJ2-5, with 7 bases aligning to TRBD1. The CDR3 runs to 12 residues. J lost 5 bases, V lost 7 bases, and 4 bases had no gene match. Germline CDR1 is SNHLY and CDR2 is FYNNEI. CDR3 sequence reads: CASMLQGETQYF. The CDR3 nucleotides are TGTGCCAGCATGCTACAGGGGGAGACCCAGTACTTC.